A single sample is the source of the 29 T cell receptor beta chains below, sequenced in a study of blood T cell repertoires in COVID-19. The data were produced by immunoSEQ multiplex PCR, yet TCRdb's version contains in-frame clones alone and is incomplete. The sample includes roughly 150,000 clones, approximately 90% seen only once; the top ten take less than 5.5%. The source material was peripheral blood. The receptor source for this set is a human donor in a cohort sampled during active COVID-19.

The chain has TRBV25-1 and TRBJ1-1; D is unclear. The V gene lost 3 bases and the J gene lost 11 bases, with 13 bases spanning the gap. The V gene's germline CDR1 is MGHDK and CDR2 SYGVNS. The CDR3 is 12 residues long. The chain's CDR3 is CASSDFGGRAFF. The DNA for the CDR3 is TGTGCCAGCAGTGATTTTGGAGGACGGGCTTTCTTT.

The chain combines TRBV9 with TRBJ2-7, with no clear D. Trimming removed 3 bases at V and 1 base at J, with 8 bases between. Germline CDR1 and CDR2: SGDLS and YYNGEE. This CDR3 is 13 amino acids long. The CDR3, as DNA: TGTGCCAGCAGCGCCCCGAGTTCCTACGAGCAGTACTTC. It codes for CASSAPSSYEQYF.

The chain links TRBV7-9 to TRBJ1-1; 8 bases are a match to TRBD1. The ends lost 1 base at V and 10 bases at J; junction bases unmatched: 14. Germline assignment: CDR1 SEHNR and CDR2 FQNEAQ (reference sequence). This CDR3 is 16 amino acids long. The CDR3 DNA reads as TGTGCCAGCAGCTTAGGACCGGGAACAGGGGGTGGGGGAGCTTTCTTT. Translation: CASSLGPGTGGGGAFF. The whole variable domain, filled in from reference TRBV7-9 and TRBJ1-1, reads DTGVSQNPRHKITKRGQNVTFRCDPISEHNRLYWYRQTLGQGPEFLTYFQNEAQLEKSRLLSDRFSAERPKGSFSTLEIQRTEQGDSAMYLCASSLGPGTGGGGAFFGQGTRLTVV.

The chain recombines TRBV7-9 with TRBJ2-7, with a possible D match to TRBD1 (5 bases). Trimming stripped 5 bases from V and 6 bases from J, with 14 bases between. Germline V gene data show CDR1 as SEHNR and CDR2 as FQNEAQ (reference sequence). The CDR3 extends over 13 amino acids. CDR3 nucleotide sequence: TGTGCCAGCAGCCCTAAGGGGCCGGTCGAGCAGTACTTC. Protein product: CASSPKGPVEQYF.

The chain is built from TRBV30 and TRBJ1-2, with 7 nucleotides matching TRBD1. Germline V CDR1 and CDR2: GTSNPN, SVGIG (reference sequence). J lost 5 bases, V lost 8 bases, and 14 bases had no gene match. The CDR3 spans 14 residues. CDR3 bases: TGTGCCGGCGTGACTCGACAGGGCACGTATGGCTACACCTTC. The encoded protein is CAGVTRQGTYGYTF.

V is TRBV4-1 and J is TRBJ1-1, with 10 bases lining up with TRBD1. CDR1 is MGHRA and CDR2 is YSYEKL in the germline V gene. V shed 1 base and J 4 bases; nucleotides not matched to a gene: 12. The CDR3 has 18 residues. The CDR3 sequence is CASSQAGQGVRGVTEAFF. The CDR3 nucleotides read TGCGCCAGCAGCCAAGCCGGACAGGGGGTCAGAGGAGTCACTGAAGCTTTCTTT.

The chain is built from TRBV6-2 or TRBV6-3 and TRBJ1-1, with D unclear. Germline loops: CDR1 MNHEY, CDR2 SVGEGT. Trimming removed 2 bases from V and 1 base from J, with 8 bases in between. The CDR3 length is 14 residues. CDR3 bases: TGTGCCAGCAGTTACATCGCAGAGAACACTGAAGCTTTCTTT. Residues: CASSYIAENTEAFF.

The gene calls are TRBV5-1 and TRBJ2-7, with a tentative D call TRBD2 (6 bases). The CDR3 length is 17 residues. CDR1 is SGHRS and CDR2 is YFSETQ in the germline V gene. V was cut by 3 bases and J by 4 bases, with 23 bases left in between. The DNA for the CDR3 is TGCGCCAGCAGCTATGCCCCAGGCGGGACGGAGACTTACGAGCAGTACTTC. Its protein is CASSYAPGGTETYEQYF.

The chain is built from TRBV6-5 and TRBJ2-2; 7 bases map to TRBD1. With 4 bases clipped from V and 0 bases from J, the junction kept 5 bases outside the gene matches. Germline assignment: CDR1 MNHEY and CDR2 SVGAGI. This CDR3 contains 16 residues. The CDR3 spells CASSSPTGPNTGELFF. In DNA form, the CDR3 reads TGTGCCAGCAGTTCCCCGACAGGGCCGAACACCGGGGAGCTGTTTTTT.

V gene TRBV2 combines with J gene TRBJ2-7, with 11 positions matching TRBD2. The V and J ends lost 2 bases and 5 bases, in that order; junction bases with no gene match: 5. The CDR3 covers 15 residues. CDR1 SNHLY and CDR2 FYNNEI come from the germline V gene. The CDR3 nucleotides are TGTGCCAGCAGTGAAACTAGCGGGAGTGTGGACGAGCAGTACTTC. Protein sequence: CASSETSGSVDEQYF.

The V and J genes are TRBV19 and TRBJ2-1, with D maybe TRBD2 (6 bases). CDR1 is LNHDA and CDR2 is SQIVND in the germline V gene (reference sequence). This CDR3 contains 19 residues. V shed 5 bases and J shed 4 bases, with 27 bases lying between them. The CDR3 region is CASSLRTSSQRGGYNEQFF. DNA for the CDR3: TGTGCCAGTAGTCTCCGGACTTCGAGCCAGCGAGGAGGGTACAATGAGCAGTTCTTC.

This clone was found a few times. The V gene is TRBV19, the J gene TRBJ2-2; 10 bases map to TRBD2. V shed 7 bases and J 5 bases; nucleotides not matched to a gene: 4. The CDR3 totals 14 residues. Germline CDR1 is LNHDA and CDR2 is SQIVND (reference sequence). The CDR3 loop is CASTSSGSTGELFF. CDR3 coding DNA: TGTGCCAGTACTTCTAGCGGGAGTACCGGGGAGCTGTTTTTT.

The chain joins TRBV7-3 to TRBJ2-1; 9 bases align to TRBD2. CDR3 length: 16 residues. The V segment lost 2 bases and the J segment 3 bases; nucleotides outside the gene matches: 5. Looked up from germline, CDR1 is SGHTA and CDR2 is FQGTGA. In nucleotides, the CDR3 is TGTGCCAGCAGCTTAGAGCTAGCGGGGTACTACAATGAGCAGTTCTTC. Protein sequence: CASSLELAGYYNEQFF.

This chain joins TRBV5-6 and TRBJ1-2; maybe TRBD1 (6 bases). The germline V gene has CDR1 SGHDT and CDR2 YYEEEE. The CDR3 contains 14 residues. The V and J ends lost 7 bases and 8 bases respectively, with 21 bases between them. The CDR3 DNA is TGTGCCAGCGGCTATCCAGGGGCATGGGACGGCTACACCTTC. Residues: CASGYPGAWDGYTF. Looking up the rest from reference TRBV5-6 and TRBJ1-2 gives the full variable domain: DAGVTQSPTHLIKTRGQQVTLRCSPKSGHDTVSWYQQALGQGPQFIFQYYEEEERQRGNFPDRFSGHQFPNYSSELNVNALLLGDSALYLCASGYPGAWDGYTFGSGTRLTVV.

The sample holds one count of this clone. The chain employs TRBV6-4 and TRBJ2-7; TRBD2 matches at 7 bases. Germline loops: CDR1 MRHNA, CDR2 SNTAGT. V gave up 5 bases and J gave up 3 bases; unmatched junction bases: 10. This CDR3 contains 15 residues. The DNA of the CDR3 is TGTGCCAGCAGTCCCGGGGCGGGAGCCTTCTACGAGCAGTACTTC. Translated: CASSPGAGAFYEQYF.

This clone came up a few times. V is TRBV15 and J is TRBJ2-6, with D perhaps matching TRBD1 (5 bases). Trimming removed 5 bases from V and 4 bases from J, with 12 bases in between. This CDR3 comprises 15 residues. The V gene's germline CDR1 is LNHNV and CDR2 YYDKDF (reference sequence). The CDR3 reads CATSVRVAGANVLTF. The DNA for the CDR3 is TGTGCCACCAGCGTCAGGGTGGCCGGGGCCAACGTCCTGACTTTC.

V and J are TRBV5-1 and TRBJ1-2; 10 nucleotides match TRBD1. J gave up 0 bases and V 4 bases, and 6 bases lay outside the gene matches. Germline V CDR1 and CDR2: SGHRS, YFSETQ. The CDR3 is made up of 16 amino acids. CDR3 bases: TGCGCCAGCAGCCCAAGACAGGGGGCTACTAACTATGGCTACACCTTC. It codes for CASSPRQGATNYGYTF.

Points on this clone: The junction does not match germline at one end; this may be a read error. This rearrangement joins TRBV7-2 to TRBJ2-7; 7 positions agree with TRBD1. Germline lookup yields CDR1 SGHTA and CDR2 FQGNSA. The length of the CDR3 is 14 residues. Here the CDR3 DNA reads TGTGCCAGCAGTCGGGACAGTCCCTCCCACGAGCAGTACTTC. Protein product: CASSRDSPSHEQYF.

V gene TRBV10-3 combines with J gene TRBJ1-3; D perhaps matches TRBD1 (5 bases). This CDR3 has 14 residues. In germline, CDR1 is ENHRY, CDR2 SYGVKD. V lost 8 bases, J lost 6 bases, and 17 bases lay in between. The CDR3 reads CAISTAGMQNTIYF. The CDR3 DNA reads as TGTGCCATCTCAACTGCAGGGATGCAAAACACCATATATTTT.

This clone was detected only a few times. V gene TRBV6-5 combines with J gene TRBJ1-1; perhaps TRBD1 as D (6 bases). Trimming cost V 6 bases and J 8 bases, with 10 bases left between them. Germline assignment: CDR1 MNHEY and CDR2 SVGAGI. The CDR3 is 11 amino acids. Here the CDR3 DNA reads TGTGCCAGCAGCCAAGGGACAGAAGCTTTCTTT. It yields the protein CASSQGTEAFF.

The V gene is TRBV5-1, the J gene TRBJ2-1; the match to TRBD2 covers 9 bases. Trimming removed 2 bases from V and 0 bases from J; junction bases left unmatched: 3. Per germline, CDR1 SGHRS and CDR2 YFSETQ. This CDR3 comprises 16 residues. CDR3 residues: CASSLNSGSSYNEQFF. Here the CDR3 DNA reads TGCGCCAGCAGCTTAAATAGCGGGAGCTCCTACAATGAGCAGTTCTTC.

The rearrangement links TRBV28 to TRBJ1-5; perhaps TRBD1 as D (6 bases). The CDR3 has 16 amino acids. Germline values: CDR1 MDHEN, CDR2 SYDVKM. Trimming stripped 5 bases from V and 7 bases from J, with 21 bases between. CDR3 loop: CASSPLNRAFKQPQHF. The CDR3 nucleotides are TGTGCCAGCAGTCCCTTAAACAGGGCGTTCAAACAGCCCCAGCATTTT.

A single count supports this clone. CDR3 DNA: TGTGCCACCTTTAGGGGGGGGAAGGCAGATACGCAGTATTTT. Its translation is CATFRGGKADTQYF. The V call is TRBV19, the J call TRBJ2-3; maybe TRBD2 (7 bases). CDR3 size: 14 residues. The germline V gene has CDR1 LNHDA and CDR2 SQIVND (reference sequence). The germline V and J ends were trimmed by 10 bases and 4 bases, with 18 bases remaining between them.

CDR3 region: CASSPRLAGASHNEQFF. The CDR3 DNA reads as TGTGCCAGCAGTCCCCGACTAGCGGGGGCTAGCCACAATGAGCAGTTCTTC. The chain joins TRBV27 to TRBJ2-1, with 12 nucleotides matching TRBD2. The CDR3 is 17 residues long. Germline V gene lookup returns CDR1 MNHEY and CDR2 SMNVEV (reference sequence). Germline trimming cut 5 bases from V and 5 bases from J; bases unmatched to any gene: 10.

This chain uses TRBV4-2 with TRBJ1-6; 8 positions match TRBD1. The CDR3 loop spans 21 amino acids. Germline CDR1 reads LGHNA; CDR2 reads YNFKEQ. V was clipped by 6 bases and J by 6 bases; unmatched bases: 25. CDR3 amino acids: CASSQRRTGFFREVFNSPLHF. Written as DNA, the CDR3 is TGTGCCAGCAGTCAACGGAGGACAGGGTTCTTCCGCGAAGTATTTAATTCACCCCTCCACTTT.

This clone was recorded only once. This chain joins TRBV7-8 and TRBJ2-7; D uncertain. The CDR3 spans 13 residues. V was shortened by 0 bases and J by 6 bases, with 9 bases between the two germline ends. CDR1 and CDR2 (germline): SGHVS, FQNEAQ. In nucleotides, the CDR3 is TGTGCCAGCAGCTTAGCTACTTACGCCGAGCAGTACTTC. Amino acids: CASSLATYAEQYF.

The gene calls are TRBV30 and TRBJ2-7; D is unclear. V was shortened by 8 bases and J by 2 bases, with 10 bases between the two germline ends. Per germline, CDR1 GTSNPN and CDR2 SVGIG (reference sequence). This CDR3 spans 11 amino acids. CDR3 residues: CAVTVTYEQYF. The CDR3 DNA reads TGTGCCGTCACAGTGACCTACGAGCAGTACTTC.

This clone came up once. V is TRBV10-3 and J is TRBJ1-2; D is ambiguous. Trimming removed 2 bases at V and 4 bases at J, with 11 bases between. This CDR3 has 14 residues. Germline CDR1 is ENHRY and CDR2 is SYGVKD. The CDR3, as DNA: TGTGCCATCAGTGAGGGCTCAGGAATCTATGGCTACACCTTC. Translation gives CAISEGSGIYGYTF.

The gene calls are TRBV4-1 and TRBJ2-7; D unresolved. Germline V gene data show CDR1 as MGHRA and CDR2 as YSYEKL. The germline V and J ends were trimmed by 5 bases and 0 bases, with 5 bases remaining between them. This CDR3 is 12 amino acids long. The DNA for the CDR3 is TGCGCCAGCAGCTACAGCTCCTACGAGCAGTACTTC. Translated, it gives CASSYSSYEQYF.